One and the same sample provided the 13 T cell receptor beta chains below, sequenced in a study of regulatory T cells in long-lasting Graves disease. CDR3-region Arm-PCR and iRepertoire HTBI primers produced the TCR beta libraries. TCRdb re-derived calls from the multiplex PCR reads in MiXCR, one entry per CDR3 protein. Here the sample spans over 650,000 distinct CDR3 sequences, roughly 30% being singletons. The time point: persistent/refractory GD, antithyroid drugs over 5 years with positive TRAb. From RNA extracted from PBMCs, the TCR library was made. The specimen comprised peripheral blood mononuclear cells (PBMCs), sampled when the disease was refractory, from a patient treated with antithyroid drugs. These receptors were obtained from a female donor with Graves disease.

This clonotype showed up just a few times. The V gene is TRBV18, the J gene TRBJ1-1; tentative D call: TRBD1 (5 bases). Per the germline V gene, CDR1 is KGHSH and CDR2 is LQKENI. This CDR3 has 17 residues. V lost 2 bases to trimming and J lost 4 bases, with 20 bases between them. CDR3 nucleotides: TGTGCCAGCTCACCATTCTCAGGGCTCGAGCGGAGCACTGAAGCTTTCTTT. Translation gives CASSPFSGLERSTEAFF.

The chain employs TRBV3-1 and TRBJ2-7, with TRBD1 identical over 8 bases. The CDR3 sequence is 13 residues long. Germline CDR1 LGHDT, CDR2 YNNKEL (reference sequence). The V segment lost 5 bases and the J segment 5 bases; nucleotides outside the gene matches: 5. The DNA of the CDR3 is TGTGCCAGCAGCAACGAGGACAGGGACGAGCAGTACTTC. As protein: CASSNEDRDEQYF.

This clonotype was seen only a few times. The chain couples TRBV19 to TRBJ1-3, with D unresolved. This CDR3 has 13 amino acids. Germline V gene sequence: CDR1 LNHDA, CDR2 SQIVND (reference sequence). Trimming left V 3 bases short and J 0 bases short, with 3 bases between. CDR3 residues: CASSINSGNTIYF. The CDR3 bases are TGTGCCAGTAGTATCAACTCTGGAAACACCATATATTTT.

This clonotype was counted a few times. J is TRBJ2-7 and V is TRBV20-1, with D tentatively TRBD1 (6 bases). V dropped 1 base and J dropped 3 bases, with 13 bases sitting between them. This CDR3 contains 14 residues. CDR1 DFQATT and CDR2 SNEGSKA come from the germline V gene (reference sequence). The CDR3 nucleotides are TGCAGTGCTAGAGGCCAGGGGTTCAACTACGAGCAGTACTTC. This translates into CSARGQGFNYEQYF.

This clonotype was seen many times. The V call is TRBV11-2, the J call TRBJ2-7; 8 nucleotides agree with TRBD2. The CDR3 extends over 16 amino acids. The V and J ends lost 6 bases and 3 bases, in that order; junction bases with no gene match: 13. CDR1 SGHAT and CDR2 FQNNGV come from the germline V gene. CDR3 coding DNA: TGTGCCAGCAGTTCCCACACGGGACTAGTTTTCTACGAGCAGTACTTC. Its translation: CASSSHTGLVFYEQYF.

The chain carries TRBV7-9 and TRBJ1-1; D is unresolved. Trimming shortened V by 3 bases and J by 0 bases, and 14 bases separated the two germline ends. The germline CDR1 and CDR2 sequences are SEHNR and FQNEAQ (reference sequence). This CDR3 contains 16 residues. The CDR3 nucleotides read TGTGCCAGCAGCTTCGCTCCAAGACCGCTGAACACTGAAGCTTTCTTT. Its protein is CASSFAPRPLNTEAFF.

This clonotype has only a few counts. J is TRBJ1-2 and V is TRBV12-3 or TRBV12-4; D call uncertain. The length of the CDR3 is 15 residues. V was clipped by 3 bases and J by 4 bases, with 15 bases between them. CDR3: CASSFARRQLYGYTF. The CDR3 DNA follows: TGTGCCAGCAGTTTTGCGAGGAGACAACTCTATGGCTACACCTTC.

The table lists this clonotype with many counts. This chain joins TRBV6-1 and TRBJ1-1; D might be TRBD1 (6 bases). The CDR3 contains 13 residues. V dropped 7 bases and J dropped 1 base, with 10 bases sitting between them. Germline CDR1 is MNHNS and CDR2 is SASEGT. CDR3 bases: TGTGCCAGCACGAGGGGACAGAACACTGAAGCTTTCTTT. It translates to CASTRGQNTEAFF.

This clonotype was counted many times. This sequence joins TRBV12-3 or TRBV12-4 and TRBJ1-2; weak D call: TRBD1 (5 bases). V was cut by 2 bases and J by 1 base, with 14 bases left in between. This CDR3 has 16 amino acids. The CDR3 region is CASSLRGVEFNYGYTF. CDR3 coding DNA: TGTGCCAGCAGTTTAAGGGGAGTGGAATTTAACTATGGCTACACCTTC.

The genes are TRBV19 and TRBJ2-4; no definite D call. Germline CDR1 and CDR2: LNHDA and SQIVND (reference sequence). CDR3 length: 16 residues. V gave up 5 bases and J gave up 0 bases, with 14 bases separating them. CDR3 sequence reads: CASSRFIVVAKNIQYF. Here the CDR3 DNA reads TGTGCCAGTAGTCGTTTCATTGTGGTAGCCAAAAACATTCAGTACTTC.

The chain has TRBV7-9 and TRBJ2-7; TRBD1 aligns across 8 bases. The germline V gene has CDR1 SEHNR and CDR2 FQNEAQ (reference sequence). The V gene end was trimmed by 3 bases and the J gene end by 7 bases; junction bases not matched to a gene: 8. This CDR3 spans 14 amino acids. The CDR3 here is CASSLGQAGREQYF. For the CDR3, the DNA is TGTGCCAGCAGCTTGGGACAGGCCGGTCGGGAGCAGTACTTC. The complete variable domain, with remaining parts taken from reference TRBV7-9 and TRBJ2-7, reads DTGVSQNPRHKITKRGQNVTFRCDPISEHNRLYWYRQTLGQGPEFLTYFQNEAQLEKSRLLSDRFSAERPKGSFSTLEIQRTEQGDSAMYLCASSLGQAGREQYFGPGTRLTVT.

This sequence joins TRBV3-1 and TRBJ2-1; 9 bases fit TRBD2. The CDR3 runs to 13 residues. The germline CDR1 and CDR2 sequences are LGHDT and YNNKEL (reference sequence). Unmatched junction bases numbered 3, after V lost 2 bases and J lost 10 bases. The CDR3 coding sequence is TGTGCCAGCAGCCAACTAGCGGGATCCGAGCAGTTCTTC. Its translation: CASSQLAGSEQFF.

The rearrangement links TRBV12-3 or TRBV12-4 to TRBJ1-3, with 9 nucleotides matching TRBD1. V was clipped by 0 bases and J by 0 bases; unmatched bases: 3. This CDR3 comprises 17 residues. The DNA for the CDR3 is TGTGCCAGCAGTTTAGCAATGACAGGGGGCTCTGGAAACACCATATATTTT. Its translation is CASSLAMTGGSGNTIYF.